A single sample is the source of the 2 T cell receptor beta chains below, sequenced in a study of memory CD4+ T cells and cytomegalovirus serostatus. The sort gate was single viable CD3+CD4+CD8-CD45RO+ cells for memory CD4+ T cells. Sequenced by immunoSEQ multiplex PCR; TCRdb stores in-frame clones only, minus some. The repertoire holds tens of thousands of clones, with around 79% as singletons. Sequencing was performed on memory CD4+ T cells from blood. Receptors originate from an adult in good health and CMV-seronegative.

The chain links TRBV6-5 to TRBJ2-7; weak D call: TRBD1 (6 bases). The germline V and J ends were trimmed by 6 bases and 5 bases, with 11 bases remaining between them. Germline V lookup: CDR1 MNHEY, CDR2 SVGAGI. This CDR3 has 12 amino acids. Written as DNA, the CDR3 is TGTGCCAGCAGACGATCAGGGGACGAGCAGTACTTC. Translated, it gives CASRRSGDEQYF.

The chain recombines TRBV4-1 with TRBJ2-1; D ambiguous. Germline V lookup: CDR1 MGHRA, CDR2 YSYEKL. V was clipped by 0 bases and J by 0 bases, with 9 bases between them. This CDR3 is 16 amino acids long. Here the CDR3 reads CASSQDDRPSYNEQFF. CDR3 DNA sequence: TGCGCCAGCAGCCAAGACGACCGCCCCTCCTACAATGAGCAGTTCTTC.